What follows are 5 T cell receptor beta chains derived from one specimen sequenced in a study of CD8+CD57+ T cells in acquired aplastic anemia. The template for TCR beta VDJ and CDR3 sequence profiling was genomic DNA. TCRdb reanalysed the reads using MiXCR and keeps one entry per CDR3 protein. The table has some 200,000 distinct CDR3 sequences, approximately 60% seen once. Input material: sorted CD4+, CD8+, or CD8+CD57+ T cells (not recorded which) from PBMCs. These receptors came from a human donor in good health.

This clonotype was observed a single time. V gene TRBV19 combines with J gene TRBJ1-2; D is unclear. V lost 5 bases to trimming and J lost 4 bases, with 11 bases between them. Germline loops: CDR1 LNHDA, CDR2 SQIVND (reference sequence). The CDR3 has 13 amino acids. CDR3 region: CASSGKGFYGYTF. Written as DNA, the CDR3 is TGTGCCAGTAGTGGTAAAGGCTTCTATGGCTACACCTTC.

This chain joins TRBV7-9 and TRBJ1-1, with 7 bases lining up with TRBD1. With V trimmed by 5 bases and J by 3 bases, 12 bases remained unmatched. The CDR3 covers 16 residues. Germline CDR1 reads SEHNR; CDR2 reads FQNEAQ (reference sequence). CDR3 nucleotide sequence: TGTGCCAGCAGCCCTTCCGGGACAGTACCCTACACTGAAGCTTTCTTT. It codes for CASSPSGTVPYTEAFF. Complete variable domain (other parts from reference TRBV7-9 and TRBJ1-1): DTGVSQNPRHKITKRGQNVTFRCDPISEHNRLYWYRQTLGQGPEFLTYFQNEAQLEKSRLLSDRFSAERPKGSFSTLEIQRTEQGDSAMYLCASSPSGTVPYTEAFFGQGTRLTVV.

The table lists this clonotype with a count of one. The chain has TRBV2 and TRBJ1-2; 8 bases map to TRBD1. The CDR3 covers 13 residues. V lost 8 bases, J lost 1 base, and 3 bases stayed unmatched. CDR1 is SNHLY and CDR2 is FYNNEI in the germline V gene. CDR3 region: CASGQGINYGYTF. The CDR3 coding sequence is TGTGCCAGCGGACAGGGTATTAACTATGGCTACACCTTC.

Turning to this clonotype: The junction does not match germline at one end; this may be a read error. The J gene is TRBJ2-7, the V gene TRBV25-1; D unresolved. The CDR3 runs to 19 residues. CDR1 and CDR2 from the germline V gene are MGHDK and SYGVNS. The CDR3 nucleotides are TGTACCAGCAGTGAATACGCTGGTAGCAAGTCACGCTCTTCCTACGAGCAGTACTTC. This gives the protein CTSSEYAGSKSRSSYEQYF.

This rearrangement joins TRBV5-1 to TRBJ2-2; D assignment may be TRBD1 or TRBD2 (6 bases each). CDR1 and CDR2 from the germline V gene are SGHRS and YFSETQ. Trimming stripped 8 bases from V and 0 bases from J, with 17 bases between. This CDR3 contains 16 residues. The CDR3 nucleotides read TGCGCCAGTAGCGGCCTACAGGGCGCGAACACCGGGGAGCTGTTTTTT. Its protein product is CASSGLQGANTGELFF.